This T cell receptor (beta chain) was sequenced in a study of shared clonotypes between healthy human individuals. This clone was seen just once. Naive CD8 isolation took CD45RO-negative cells positively selected for CCR7 and excluded terminally differentiated effector memory CD45RA+ cells. Adult donors, all healthy and HIV-negative, had no recent acute infections or vaccinations. Every one of the donors was a Caucasian adult that lived in Nashville, Tennessee. The method was immunoSEQ multiplex PCR; TCRdb's version includes in-frame clones alone and lacks a portion of them. Among roughly 590,000 clones, roughly 95% were seen once, and the ten largest hold 0.1% to 0.11%. The V segment lost 7 bases and the J segment 3 bases; nucleotides outside the gene matches: 8. The CDR3 is 14 residues long. Germline V CDR1 and CDR2: MNHNS, SASEGT.

The chain employs TRBV6-1 and TRBJ1-2; TRBD1 aligns across 7 bases. Sequencing was performed on naive CD8+ T cells sorted from blood. This receptor was identified in a woman aged 30 to 39 in good health. The CDR3 DNA reads as TGTGCCAGCACCCCTAGGGGGACAGACTATGGCTACACCTTC. It specifies CASTPRGTDYGYTF.